This T cell receptor (beta chain) was recovered during a study of lymphopenia after photon versus proton radiotherapy. Using immunoSEQ multiplex PCR, the repertoire was profiled, and TCRdb retains in-frame clones only, with some absent. The repertoire consists of 35,000 to 45,000 clones, with approximately 83% occurring once and the leading ten covering over 20%. Germline-derived CDR1 and CDR2 are SEHNR and FQNEAQ (reference sequence). V was shortened by 2 bases and J by 3 bases, with 5 bases between the two germline ends. The CDR3 runs to 13 residues. Study conclusions and caveats: Post-nadir diversity loss with photons came from oligoclonal expansion, particularly CD8+ Temra cells. Relative stability marked proton patients; photon patients lost diversity and naive cells.

Notes on this clone: Its antigen is not known.

The chain joins TRBV7-9 to TRBJ1-5; D uncertain. This specimen consisted of peripheral blood, obtained from a patient treated with proton-based radiotherapy. This TCR derives from a woman in her sixties or seventies with pancreatic cancer. The DNA of the CDR3 is TGTGCCAGCAGCTTAAGGGACAATCAGCCCCAGCATTTT. Translation: CASSLRDNQPQHF.